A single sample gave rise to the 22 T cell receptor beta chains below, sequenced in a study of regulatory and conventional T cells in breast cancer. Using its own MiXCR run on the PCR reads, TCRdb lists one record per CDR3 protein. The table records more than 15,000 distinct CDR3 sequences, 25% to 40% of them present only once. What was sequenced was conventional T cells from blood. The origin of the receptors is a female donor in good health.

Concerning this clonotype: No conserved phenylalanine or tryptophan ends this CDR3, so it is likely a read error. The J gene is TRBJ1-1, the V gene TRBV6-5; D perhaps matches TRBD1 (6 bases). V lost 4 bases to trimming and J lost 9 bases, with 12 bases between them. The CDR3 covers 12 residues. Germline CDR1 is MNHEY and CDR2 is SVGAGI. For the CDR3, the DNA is TGTGCCAGCAGTTGGGCCGGGACACAAGCTTTCCTT. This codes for CASSWAGTQAFL.

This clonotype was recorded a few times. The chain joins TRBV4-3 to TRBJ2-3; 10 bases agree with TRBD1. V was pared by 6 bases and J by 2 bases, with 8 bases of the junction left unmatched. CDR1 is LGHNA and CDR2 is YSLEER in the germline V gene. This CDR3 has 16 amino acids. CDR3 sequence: CASSRLGTGATDTQYF. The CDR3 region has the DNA TGCGCCAGCAGTCGACTCGGGACAGGGGCCACAGATACGCAGTATTTT.

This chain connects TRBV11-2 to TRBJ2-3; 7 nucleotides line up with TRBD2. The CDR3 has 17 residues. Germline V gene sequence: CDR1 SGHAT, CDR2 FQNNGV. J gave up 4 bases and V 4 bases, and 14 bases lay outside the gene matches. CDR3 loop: CASSSGRWGGVPDTQYF. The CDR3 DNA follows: TGTGCCAGCAGCTCCGGCCGCTGGGGGGGAGTGCCAGATACGCAGTATTTT.

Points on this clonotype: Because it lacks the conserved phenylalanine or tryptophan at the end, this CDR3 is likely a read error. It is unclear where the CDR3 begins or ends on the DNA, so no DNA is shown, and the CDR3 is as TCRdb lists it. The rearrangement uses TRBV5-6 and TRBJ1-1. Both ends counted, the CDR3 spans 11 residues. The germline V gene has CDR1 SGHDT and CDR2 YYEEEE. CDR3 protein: CASSSRTEASS.

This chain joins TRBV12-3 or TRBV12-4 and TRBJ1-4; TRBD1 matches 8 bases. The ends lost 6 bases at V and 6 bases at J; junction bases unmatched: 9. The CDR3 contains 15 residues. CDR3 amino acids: CASSLSGGLDEKLFF. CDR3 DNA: TGTGCCAGCAGCCTTTCAGGGGGCTTGGATGAAAAACTGTTTTTT.

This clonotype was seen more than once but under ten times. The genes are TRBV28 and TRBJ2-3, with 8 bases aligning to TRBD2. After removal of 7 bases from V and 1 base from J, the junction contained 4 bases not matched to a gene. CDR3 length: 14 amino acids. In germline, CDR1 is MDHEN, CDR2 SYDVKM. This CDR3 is CASMGAGGTDTQYF. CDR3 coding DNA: TGTGCCAGCATGGGAGCGGGGGGCACAGATACGCAGTATTTT. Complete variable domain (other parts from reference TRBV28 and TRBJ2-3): DVKVTQSSRYLVKRTGEKVFLECVQDMDHENMFWYRQDPGLGLRLIYFSYDVKMKEKGDIPEGYSVSREKKERFSLILESASTNQTSMYLCASMGAGGTDTQYFGPGTRLTVL.

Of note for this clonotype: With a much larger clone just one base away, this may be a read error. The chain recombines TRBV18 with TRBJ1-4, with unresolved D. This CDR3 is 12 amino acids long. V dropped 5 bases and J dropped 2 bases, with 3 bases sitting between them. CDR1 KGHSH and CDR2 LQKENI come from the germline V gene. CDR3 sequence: CASSVTNEKLFF. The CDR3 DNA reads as TGTGCCAGCTCAGTGACTAATGAAAAACTGTTTTTT.

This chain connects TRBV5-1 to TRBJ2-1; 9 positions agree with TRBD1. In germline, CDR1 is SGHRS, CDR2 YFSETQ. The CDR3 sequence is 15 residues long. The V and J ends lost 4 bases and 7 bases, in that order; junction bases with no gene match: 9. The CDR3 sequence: CASSPARTGENEQFF. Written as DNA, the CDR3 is TGCGCCAGCAGCCCTGCCCGGACAGGGGAGAATGAGCAGTTCTTC.

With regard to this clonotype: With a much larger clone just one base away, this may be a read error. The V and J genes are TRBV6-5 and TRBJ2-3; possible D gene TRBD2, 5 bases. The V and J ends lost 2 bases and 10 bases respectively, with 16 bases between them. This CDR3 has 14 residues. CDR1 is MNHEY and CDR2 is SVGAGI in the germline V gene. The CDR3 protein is CASSYEGHRDAQYF. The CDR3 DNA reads TGTGCCAGCAGTTACGAGGGCCACCGGGATGCGCAGTATTTT.

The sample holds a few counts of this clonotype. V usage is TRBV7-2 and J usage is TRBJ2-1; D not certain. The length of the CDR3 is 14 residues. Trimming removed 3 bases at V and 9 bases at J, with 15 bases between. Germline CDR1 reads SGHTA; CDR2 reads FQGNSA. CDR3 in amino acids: CASSFGLTTIEQFF. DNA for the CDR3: TGTGCCAGCAGCTTCGGCCTGACGACAATTGAGCAGTTCTTC.

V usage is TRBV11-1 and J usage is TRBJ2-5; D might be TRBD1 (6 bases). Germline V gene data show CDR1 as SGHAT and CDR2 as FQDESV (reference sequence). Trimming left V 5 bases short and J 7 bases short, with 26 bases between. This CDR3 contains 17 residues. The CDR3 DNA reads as TGTGCCAGCAGCCAGGGGTACCAAGGAAAGCCGACGGGGACCCAGTACTTC. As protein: CASSQGYQGKPTGTQYF.

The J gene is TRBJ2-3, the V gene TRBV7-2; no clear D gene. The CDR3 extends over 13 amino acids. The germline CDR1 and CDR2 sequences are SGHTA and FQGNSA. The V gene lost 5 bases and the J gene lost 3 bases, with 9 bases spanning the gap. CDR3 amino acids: CASSPPGTDTQYF. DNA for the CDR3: TGTGCCAGCAGCCCCCCCGGGACAGATACGCAGTATTTT.

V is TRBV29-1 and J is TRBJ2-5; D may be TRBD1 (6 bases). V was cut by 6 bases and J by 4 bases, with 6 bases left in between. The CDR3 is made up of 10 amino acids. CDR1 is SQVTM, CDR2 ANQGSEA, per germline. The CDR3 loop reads CSVGAETQYF. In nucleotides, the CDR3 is TGCAGCGTGGGGGCAGAGACCCAGTACTTC.

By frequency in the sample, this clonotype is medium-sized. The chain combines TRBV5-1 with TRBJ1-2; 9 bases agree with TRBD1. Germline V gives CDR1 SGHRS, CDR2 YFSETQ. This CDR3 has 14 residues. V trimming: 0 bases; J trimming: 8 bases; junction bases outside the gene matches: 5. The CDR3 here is CASSLEGQGFGYTF. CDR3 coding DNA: TGCGCCAGCAGCTTGGAGGGACAGGGTTTCGGCTACACCTTC.

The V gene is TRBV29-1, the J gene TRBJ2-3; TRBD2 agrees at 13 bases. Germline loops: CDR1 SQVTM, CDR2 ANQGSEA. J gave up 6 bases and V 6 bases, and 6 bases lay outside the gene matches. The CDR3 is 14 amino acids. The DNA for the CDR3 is TGCAGCGTAGAACTAGCGGGAGGGGTTGATACGCAGTATTTT. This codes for CSVELAGGVDTQYF.

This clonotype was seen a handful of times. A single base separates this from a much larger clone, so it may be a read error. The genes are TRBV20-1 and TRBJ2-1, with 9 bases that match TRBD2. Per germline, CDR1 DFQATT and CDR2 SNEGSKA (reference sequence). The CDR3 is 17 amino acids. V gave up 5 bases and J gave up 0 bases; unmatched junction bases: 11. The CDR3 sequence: CSAERDSGSDSYNEQFF. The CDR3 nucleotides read TGCAGTGCTGAGAGGGATAGCGGGAGTGACTCCTACAATGAGCAGTTCTTC.

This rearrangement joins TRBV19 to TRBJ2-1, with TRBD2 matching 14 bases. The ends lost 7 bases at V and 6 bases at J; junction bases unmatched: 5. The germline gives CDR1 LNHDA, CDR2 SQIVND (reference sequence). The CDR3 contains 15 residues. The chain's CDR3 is CASNPGLAGANEQFF. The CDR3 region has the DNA TGTGCCAGTAATCCGGGACTAGCGGGAGCCAATGAGCAGTTCTTC.

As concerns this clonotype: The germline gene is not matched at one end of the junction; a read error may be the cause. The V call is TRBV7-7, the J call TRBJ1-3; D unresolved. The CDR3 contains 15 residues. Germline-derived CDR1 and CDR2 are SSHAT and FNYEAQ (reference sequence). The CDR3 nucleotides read TGTGCCGGCAGCTTAGGAGGATCCCAGTCTGACACCATATATTTT. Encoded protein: CAGSLGGSQSDTIYF. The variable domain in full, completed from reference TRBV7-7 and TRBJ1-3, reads GAGVSQSPRYKVTKRGQDVTLRCDPISSHATLYWYQQALGQGPEFLTYFNYEAQPDKSGLPSDRFSAERPEGSISTLTIQRTEQRDSAMYRCAGSLGGSQSDTIYFGEGSWLTVV.

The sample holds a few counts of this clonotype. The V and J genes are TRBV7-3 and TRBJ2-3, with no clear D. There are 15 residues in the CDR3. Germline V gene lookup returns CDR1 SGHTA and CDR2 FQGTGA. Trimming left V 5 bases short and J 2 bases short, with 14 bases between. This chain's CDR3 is CASSRTDEITDTQYF. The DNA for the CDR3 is TGTGCCAGCAGCCGGACGGATGAGATCACAGATACGCAGTATTTT.

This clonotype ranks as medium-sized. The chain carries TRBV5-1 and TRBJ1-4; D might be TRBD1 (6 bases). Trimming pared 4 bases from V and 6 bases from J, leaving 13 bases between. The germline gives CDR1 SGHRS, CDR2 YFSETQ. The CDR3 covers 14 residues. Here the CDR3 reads CASSNGGRDEKLFF. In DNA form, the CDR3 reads TGCGCCAGCAGCAATGGGGGGCGAGATGAAAAACTGTTTTTT.

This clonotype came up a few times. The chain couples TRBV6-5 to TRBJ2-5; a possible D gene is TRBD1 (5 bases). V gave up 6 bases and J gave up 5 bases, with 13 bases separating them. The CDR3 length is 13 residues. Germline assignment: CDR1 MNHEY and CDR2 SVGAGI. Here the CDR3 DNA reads TGTGCCAGCAGACCCCGGACAAGCGAGACCCAGTACTTC. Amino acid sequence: CASRPRTSETQYF.

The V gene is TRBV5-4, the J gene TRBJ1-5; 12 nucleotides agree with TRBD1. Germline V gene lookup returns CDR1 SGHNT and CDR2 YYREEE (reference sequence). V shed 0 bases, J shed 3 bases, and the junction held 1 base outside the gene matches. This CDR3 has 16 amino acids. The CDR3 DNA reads TGTGCCAGCAGCTTGGGGGGACAGGGGGCCAATCAGCCCCAGCATTTT. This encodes CASSLGGQGANQPQHF.